One T cell receptor (beta chain) is described in this entry. Its specificity is not known. CDR1 MNHNS and CDR2 SASEGT come from the germline V gene. The CDR3 totals 17 residues. V shed 1 base, J shed 5 bases, and the junction held 12 bases outside the gene matches. Assay used: immunoSEQ multiplex PCR; TCRdb lists only in-frame clones, some missing. The table lists about 81,000 clones, roughly 93% of them singletons. The data originate from a study of human versus mouse CDR3 diversity and MHC coevolution. Turning to the study itself: Samples had between roughly 5.5 x 10^6 and 1.6 x 10^7 valid reads. Study-wide results and caveats: By iCHAO1, human TCR beta clonotypes numbered some 1.5 million, the most. Human T cells were selected on six MHC II alleles.

Naive CD4 T cells were sorted as CD45RO-negative, CD62L-positive. The V call is TRBV6-1, the J call TRBJ2-7, with TRBD1 matching 9 bases. The clonotype comes from a person aged 25 to 69 in good health. Material for sequencing was naive CD4+ T cells from blood. The subset is: CD45RO-negative CD62L-positive naive CD4 T cells. CDR3: CASSEVKQGAAYNEQYF. The CDR3 region has the DNA TGTGCCAGCAGTGAAGTGAAACAGGGGGCAGCTTACAACGAGCAGTACTTC.